This entry features one TCR beta chain sequence. No antigen is known for it. The data originate from a study of identifying expanded T cells in peripheral blood. Study-wide results and limits: Over approximately two and four weeks, about 15 and 19 clones changed, versus around 1.2 between replicates.

Produced via immunoSEQ multiplex PCR; TCRdb's table is partial and in-frame only. The data show tens of thousands of clones, approximately 91% seen once. Germline V gene sequence: CDR1 SNHLY, CDR2 FYNNEI. V dropped 7 bases and J dropped 1 base, with 13 bases sitting between them. The CDR3 is made up of 14 amino acids. The chain carries TRBV2 and TRBJ1-2, with D possibly being TRBD1 (5 bases). The sample consisted of blood. The clonotype originates from a person between 18 and 69 years old in good health. The DNA of the CDR3 is TGTGCCAGCATCCCGGACAATGATAACTATGGCTACACCTTC. Its protein is CASIPDNDNYGYTF.